This T cell receptor beta chain derives from a study of blood T cell repertoires in COVID-19. Study at large: Samples representing acute and convalescent COVID-19 were sourced from the United States, Italy and Spain.

Recruited during active infection, patients (from Seattle) were subsequently followed longitudinally. The protocol was immunoSEQ multiplex PCR, while the TCRdb copy is restricted to in-frame clones and leaves out a portion. The sample shows 270,000 or so clones, approximately 84% of them seen only once. The CDR3 sequence is 14 residues long. Per the germline V gene, CDR1 is LNHDA and CDR2 is SQIVND (reference sequence). With 5 bases removed from V and 3 bases from J, the gap between germline ends came to 11 bases. The sequencing sample was made of peripheral blood. The chain links TRBV19 to TRBJ2-4, with a weak D call TRBD2 (5 bases). The clonotype comes from a human donor with COVID-19, enrolled during active disease. The donor label of this sample is uncertain. The CDR3 DNA sequence: TGTGCCAGTAGTCCCCCCGGAGGCAAAAACATTCAGTACTTC. This translates into CASSPPGGKNIQYF.